Detailed here is one T cell receptor (beta chain). This clonotype has more than one count but fewer than ten. Its antigen is still unknown. Base qualities are not at hand, and no much larger clone is one base apart. Every donor in the study was a healthy Caucasian. The twin cohort comprised three pairs of female monozygotic twins, all aged roughly 18 to 29 years. CD4+ and CD8+ T cell populations were isolated with positive isolation kits from Invitrogen. To prepare the library, 5' RACE was applied. The reads were generated on an Illumina HiSeq 2000. A universal primer binding site was introduced by template switching, and a unique molecular identifier was present in the final cDNA, enabling accurate counting of TCR cDNA molecules. Specific primers in the conserved constant-segment region were used to synthesize first-strand cDNA for the TCR alpha and beta chains. Each cDNA library was double barcoded, with a SMART-Mk sample barcode plus Illumina barcodes, to control for contamination. TruSeq adapter sequences and Illumina sample barcodes were added in two successive PCR steps. Sequencing of the TCR alpha and beta cDNA libraries was done on the Illumina HiSeq platform using custom primers. Processing in the source paper ran as follows. MiGEC processed the raw reads to extract unique molecular identifiers, while MiXCR was used to determine the CDR3 positions. For each individual, recombination models were inferred using an EM algorithm with the repgenHMM and IGoR tools. Shared clonotypes were analyzed with the tcR package in R, and sharing was normalized by the product of cloneset sizes. To study raw recombination without the effects of thymic and clonal selection, out-of-frame nonproductive sequences were analyzed. TCRdb handled the public reads itself, with Q25 trimming in fastp and clone calling in MiXCR, and kept productive beta chains. Merged by CDR3 protein, the rows form single entries marked with the most common genes and DNA. TCRdb, rather than the study authors, made the V and J calls. For this sample the table gives a few hundred thousand distinct CDR3 sequences, of which 13% to 15% were detected only once. Approximately 1% of the sample belongs to the ten largest clones.

The data belong to a study of identical twins (dated by TCRdb to the mid-2010s). Context from the whole study: To test whether fetal clonotypes persist, the study used deep sequencing on TCR alpha and beta repertoires from monozygotic twins, unrelated adults of various ages, and cord blood. To rule out contamination, the twin experiments were replicated at different times with different library preparation protocols.

Paper-wide results and their limitations: Abundant cord blood beta clonotypes had fewer insertions, young adult naive repertoires showed a similar but weaker trend, and memory repertoires showed no such trend. Out-of-frame TCR alpha sharing in monozygotic twins was systematically underestimated by recombination models, whereas sharing between unrelated individuals was in agreement with the recombination models. Compared with coincidental sharing between unrelated individuals, out-of-frame TCR alpha sequences shared between twins had an excess of sequences with low generation probability. Conclusions relied on cross-sectional statistical analysis, since the same donors could not be followed over many years. Zero-insertion analyses could be partly confounded by invariant T cells such as MAIT and iNKT, although diverse VJ usage argued against such confounding for most clonotypes. In beta out-of-frame sequences, excess twin sharing was weaker, because having fewer shared sequences lowered the signal-to-noise ratio.

These data were also reused for a study on yellow fever vaccine responses in identical twins. Drawing on the second study: According to the authors, in identical twins the way T cells responded to vaccination appeared partly convergent and partly personalized. Focusing on identical twins, the study followed the T cell clones that responded to the vaccine, and did so with precision.

The clonotype originates from a woman aged 18-35 years in good health. The sequenced sample was CD4+ T cells sorted from blood.

The base sequence is TGCAGTGCTCCCAGCCCAGGGGCTGGAAACACCATATATTTT. Its translation reads: CSAPSPGAGNTIYF. This chain is built from TRBV20-1 and TRBJ1-3; tentative D gene TRBD1, with 6 bases matching. Trimming at the junction amounts to 5 bases on V and 2 bases on J, and the germline ends lie 13 bases apart. Reading the germline V gene (reference sequence) gives CDR1 DFQATT and CDR2 SNEGSKA. The CDR3 goes from the cysteine to the phenylalanine over 14 residues. Only the CDR3 part of the read is kept: 42 bases, read in frame from the first base.